The 8 T cell receptor beta chains presented below share a single source sample, sequenced in a study of cytomegalovirus exposure and HLA in healthy donors. Amplification used 60 Vbeta primers and 13 Jbeta primers. TCRdb keeps only in-frame clones here, not all; method: immunoSEQ multiplex PCR. The sample table includes 200,000 to 250,000 clones. Source material: PBMCs. Every receptor here comes from a woman in her twenties or thirties in good health and CMV-seropositive.

J is TRBJ1-1 and V is TRBV15; D remains ambiguous. V lost 1 base, J lost 2 bases, and 11 bases lay in between. In germline, CDR1 is LNHNV, CDR2 YYDKDF (reference sequence). The CDR3 has 15 residues. CDR3 in DNA: TGTGCCACCAGCAGAGGGGAGCAAGGTAACACTGAAGCTTTCTTT. This sequence encodes CATSRGEQGNTEAFF.

The chain couples TRBV5-6 to TRBJ1-2; the match to TRBD1 covers 9 bases. CDR3 size: 14 residues. J was trimmed by 6 bases and V by 0 bases; bases with no gene match: 3. Germline CDR1 and CDR2: SGHDT and YYEEEE. The CDR3 DNA sequence: TGTGCCAGCAGCTTGGGAACAGGGGGCCATGGCTACACCTTC. Its translation: CASSLGTGGHGYTF.

The chain links TRBV4-1 to TRBJ2-3; a weak D match, TRBD2 (5 bases). Trimming stripped 0 bases from V and 4 bases from J, with 17 bases between. This CDR3 spans 17 amino acids. Germline-derived CDR1 and CDR2 are MGHRA and YSYEKL. The CDR3 bases are TGCGCCAGCAGCCAAGACGACACACTACTAGTTTCAGATACGCAGTATTTT. Its translation is CASSQDDTLLVSDTQYF.

V and J are TRBV4-1 and TRBJ1-2; 7 positions agree with TRBD1. Germline V CDR1 and CDR2: MGHRA, YSYEKL. CDR3 length: 13 residues. Losses at the gene ends were 3 bases for V and 8 bases for J; bases not matched to a gene: 6. The CDR3 spells CASSHSTGKGYTF. The CDR3 coding sequence is TGCGCCAGCAGCCATTCGACAGGGAAAGGCTACACCTTC.

Written as DNA, the CDR3 is TGTGCCAGCAGCCAAGGAGATAGCGGGGGGGCGACGGAGACCCAGTACTTC. This codes for CASSQGDSGGATETQYF. The V and J genes are TRBV4-2 and TRBJ2-5, with 11 bases lining up with TRBD2. Germline V gene sequence: CDR1 LGHNA, CDR2 YNFKEQ. This CDR3 contains 17 residues. With 1 base clipped from V and 5 bases from J, the junction kept 9 bases outside the gene matches.

The chain couples TRBV27 to TRBJ2-1; no reliable D call. Per the germline V gene, CDR1 is MNHEY and CDR2 is SMNVEV (reference sequence). Trimming took 0 bases from V and 7 from J, leaving 4 bases between them. The CDR3 has 12 amino acids. The CDR3 reads CASSLSRNEQFF. The CDR3 bases are TGTGCCAGCAGTTTATCGCGAAATGAGCAGTTCTTC.

The chain uses TRBV5-1 and TRBJ2-7, with D perhaps matching TRBD2 (6 bases). V was pared by 3 bases and J by 6 bases, with 19 bases between. There are 15 residues in the CDR3. Germline CDR1 reads SGHRS; CDR2 reads YFSETQ. The CDR3 sequence is CASSSAAGTQLEQYF. The CDR3 DNA is TGCGCCAGCAGCTCAGCCGCGGGAACTCAGCTCGAGCAGTACTTC.

The chain is built from TRBV5-5 and TRBJ1-2; the D gene is possibly TRBD1 (5 bases). Trimming pared 4 bases from V and 2 bases from J, leaving 18 bases between. The CDR3 length is 16 residues. Germline lookup yields CDR1 SGHKS and CDR2 YYEKEE (reference sequence). The CDR3 loop is CASSTYGGTENYGYTF. The CDR3, as DNA: TGTGCCAGCAGCACCTACGGAGGGACCGAGAACTATGGCTACACCTTC. Drawing the rest from reference TRBV5-5 and TRBJ1-2, the complete variable domain is DAGVTQSPTHLIKTRGQQVTLRCSPISGHKSVSWYQQVLGQGPQFIFQYYEKEERGRGNFPDRFSARQFPNYSSELNVNALLLGDSALYLCASSTYGGTENYGYTFGSGTRLTVV.